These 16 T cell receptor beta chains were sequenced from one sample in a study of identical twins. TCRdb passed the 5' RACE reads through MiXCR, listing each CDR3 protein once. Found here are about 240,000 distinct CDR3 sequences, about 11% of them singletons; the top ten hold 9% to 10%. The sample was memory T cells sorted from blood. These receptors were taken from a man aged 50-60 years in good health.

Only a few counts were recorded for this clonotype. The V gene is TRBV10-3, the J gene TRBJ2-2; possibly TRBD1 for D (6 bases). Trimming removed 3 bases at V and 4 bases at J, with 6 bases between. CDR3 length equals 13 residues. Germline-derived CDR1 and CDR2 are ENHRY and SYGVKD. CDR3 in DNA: TGTGCCATCAGTGAAGGGGGCACCGGGGAGCTGTTTTTT. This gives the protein CAISEGGTGELFF.

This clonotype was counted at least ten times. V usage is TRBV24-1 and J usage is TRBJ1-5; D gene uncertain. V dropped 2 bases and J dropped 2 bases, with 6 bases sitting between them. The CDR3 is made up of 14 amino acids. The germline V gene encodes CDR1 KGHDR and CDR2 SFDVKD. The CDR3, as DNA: TGTGCCACCAGTGATTCTGTGGGCAATCAGCCCCAGCATTTT. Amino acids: CATSDSVGNQPQHF.

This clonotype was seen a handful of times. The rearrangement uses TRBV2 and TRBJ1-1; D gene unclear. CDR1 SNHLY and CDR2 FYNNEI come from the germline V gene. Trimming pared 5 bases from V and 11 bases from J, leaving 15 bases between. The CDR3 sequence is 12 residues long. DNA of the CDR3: TGTGCCAGCAGTCAAGTCTGGATGCAGGCTTTCTTT. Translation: CASSQVWMQAFF.

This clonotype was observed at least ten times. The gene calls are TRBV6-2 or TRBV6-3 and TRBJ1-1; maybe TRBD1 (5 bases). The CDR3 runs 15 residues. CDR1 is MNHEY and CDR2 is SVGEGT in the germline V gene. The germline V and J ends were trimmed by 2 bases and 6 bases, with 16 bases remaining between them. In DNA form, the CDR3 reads TGTGCCAGCAGTTACCAGCAGGGAGGTGGTTCTGAAGCTTTCTTT. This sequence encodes CASSYQQGGGSEAFF.

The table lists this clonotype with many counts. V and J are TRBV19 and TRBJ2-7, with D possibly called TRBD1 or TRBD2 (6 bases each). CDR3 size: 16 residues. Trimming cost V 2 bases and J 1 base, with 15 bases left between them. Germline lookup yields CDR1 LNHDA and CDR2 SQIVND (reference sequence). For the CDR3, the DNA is TGTGCCAGTAGTATATCGGGGGCCAGTGTATCCTACGAGCAGTACTTC. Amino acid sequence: CASSISGASVSYEQYF.

The CDR3 here is CASSSTGTSNTGELFF. Here the CDR3 DNA reads TGTGCCAGCAGCTCAACCGGGACATCGAACACCGGGGAGCTGTTTTTT. The V call is TRBV6-1, the J call TRBJ2-2, with a tentative D call TRBD1 (6 bases). The germline V gene encodes CDR1 MNHNS and CDR2 SASEGT. The length of the CDR3 is 16 residues. The ends were cut back, 6 bases at V and 0 bases at J, with 14 bases in the middle.

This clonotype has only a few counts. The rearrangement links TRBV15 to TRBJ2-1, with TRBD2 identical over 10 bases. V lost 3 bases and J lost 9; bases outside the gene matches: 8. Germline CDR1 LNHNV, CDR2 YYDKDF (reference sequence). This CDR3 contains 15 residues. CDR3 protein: CATSRGAGGPGEQFF. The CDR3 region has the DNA TGTGCCACCAGCAGGGGAGCGGGAGGGCCGGGTGAGCAGTTCTTC.

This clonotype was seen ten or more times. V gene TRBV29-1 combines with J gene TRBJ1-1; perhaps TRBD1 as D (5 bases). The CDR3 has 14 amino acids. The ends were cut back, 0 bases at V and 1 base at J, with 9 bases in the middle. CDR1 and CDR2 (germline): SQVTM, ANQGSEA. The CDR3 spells CSVEDLGPNTEAFF. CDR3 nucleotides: TGCAGCGTTGAAGATCTGGGGCCGAACACTGAAGCTTTCTTT.

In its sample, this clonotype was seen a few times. The CDR3 coding sequence is TGCGCCAGCAGCTTGAGGACTAGCGACCAGTTCTTC. The encoded protein is CASSLRTSDQFF. The chain recombines TRBV5-1 with TRBJ2-1; 9 bases match TRBD2. J was trimmed by 13 bases and V by 1 base; bases with no gene match: 3. This CDR3 spans 12 amino acids. In germline, CDR1 is SGHRS, CDR2 YFSETQ.

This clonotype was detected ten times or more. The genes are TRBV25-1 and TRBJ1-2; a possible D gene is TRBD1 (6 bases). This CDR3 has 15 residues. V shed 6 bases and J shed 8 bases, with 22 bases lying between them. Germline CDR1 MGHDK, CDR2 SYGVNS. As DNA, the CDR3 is TGTGCCAGCAGAGGGGGAGGTCAGGGGACTTCGGGCTACACCTTC. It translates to CASRGGGQGTSGYTF.

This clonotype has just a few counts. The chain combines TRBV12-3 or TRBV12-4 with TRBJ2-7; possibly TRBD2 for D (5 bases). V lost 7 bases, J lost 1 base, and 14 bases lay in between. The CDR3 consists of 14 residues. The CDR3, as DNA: TGTGCCAGCACAACCGGGGAACTTTCCTACGAGCAGTACTTC. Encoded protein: CASTTGELSYEQYF.

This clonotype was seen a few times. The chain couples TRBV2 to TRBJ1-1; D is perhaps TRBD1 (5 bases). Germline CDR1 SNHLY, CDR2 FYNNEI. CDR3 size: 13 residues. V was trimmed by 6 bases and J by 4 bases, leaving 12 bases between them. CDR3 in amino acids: CASRIQRGTEAFF. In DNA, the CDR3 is TGTGCCAGCAGGATTCAAAGGGGCACTGAAGCTTTCTTT.

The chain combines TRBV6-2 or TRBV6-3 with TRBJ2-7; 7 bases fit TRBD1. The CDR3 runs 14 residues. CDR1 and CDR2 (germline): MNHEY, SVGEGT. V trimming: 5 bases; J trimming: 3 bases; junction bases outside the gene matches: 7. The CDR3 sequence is CASSPGGLNYEQYF. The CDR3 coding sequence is TGTGCCAGCAGTCCAGGGGGTTTGAACTACGAGCAGTACTTC.

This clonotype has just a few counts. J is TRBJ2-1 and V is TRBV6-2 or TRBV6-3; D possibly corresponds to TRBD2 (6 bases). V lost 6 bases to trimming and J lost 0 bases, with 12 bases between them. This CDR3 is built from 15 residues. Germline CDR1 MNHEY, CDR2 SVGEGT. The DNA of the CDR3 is TGTGCCAGCAGGGATCGGGGGATCTCCTACAATGAGCAGTTCTTC. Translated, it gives CASRDRGISYNEQFF.

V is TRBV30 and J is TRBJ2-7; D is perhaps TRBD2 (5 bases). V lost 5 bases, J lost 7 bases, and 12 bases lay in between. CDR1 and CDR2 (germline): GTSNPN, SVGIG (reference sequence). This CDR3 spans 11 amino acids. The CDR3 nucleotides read TGTGCCTGGGGAGGTTGGGGAGAGCAGTACTTC. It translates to CAWGGWGEQYF. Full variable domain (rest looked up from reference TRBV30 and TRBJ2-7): SQTIHQWPATLVQPVGSPLSLECTVEGTSNPNLYWYRQAAGRGLQLLFYSVGIGQISSEVPQNLSASRPQDRQFILSSKKLLLSDSGFYLCAWGGWGEQYFGPGTRLTVT.

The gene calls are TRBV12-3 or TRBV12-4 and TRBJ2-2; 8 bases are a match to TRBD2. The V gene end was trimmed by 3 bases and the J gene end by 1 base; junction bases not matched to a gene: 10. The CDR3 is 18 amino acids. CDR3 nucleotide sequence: TGTGCCAGCAGTTTCAGATTCAGTAGCGGGGTGAACACCGGGGAGCTGTTTTTT. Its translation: CASSFRFSSGVNTGELFF.